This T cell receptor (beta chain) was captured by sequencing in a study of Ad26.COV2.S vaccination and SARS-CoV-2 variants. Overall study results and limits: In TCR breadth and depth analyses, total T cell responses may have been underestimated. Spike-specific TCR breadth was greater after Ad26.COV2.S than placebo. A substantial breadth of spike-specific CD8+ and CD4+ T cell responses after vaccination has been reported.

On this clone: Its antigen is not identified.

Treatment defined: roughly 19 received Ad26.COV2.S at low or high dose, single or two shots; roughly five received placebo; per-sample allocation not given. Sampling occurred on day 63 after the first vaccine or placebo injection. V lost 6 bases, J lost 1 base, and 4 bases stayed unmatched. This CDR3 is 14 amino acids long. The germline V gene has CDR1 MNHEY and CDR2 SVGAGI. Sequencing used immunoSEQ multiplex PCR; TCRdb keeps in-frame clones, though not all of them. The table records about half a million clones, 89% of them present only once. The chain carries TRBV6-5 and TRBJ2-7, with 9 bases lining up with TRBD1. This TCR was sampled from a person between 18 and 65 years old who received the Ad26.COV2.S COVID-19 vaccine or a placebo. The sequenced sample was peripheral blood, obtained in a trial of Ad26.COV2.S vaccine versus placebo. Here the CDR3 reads CASRWGQGSYEQYF. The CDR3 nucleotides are TGTGCCAGCAGGTGGGGACAGGGTTCCTACGAGCAGTACTTC.